The subject of this entry is one T cell receptor beta chain. Only one count was recorded for this clone. This clone's antigen is unknown. Qualities for individual bases were not recorded, and no much larger clone is one base off. Deletion took 9 bases off V and 2 bases off J, with a span of 13 bases between the germline ends. The germline V gene (reference sequence) specifies MNHNY as CDR1 and SVGAGI as CDR2. The CDR3 has 14 amino acids, counting the end cysteine and phenylalanine. The only DNA kept is the CDR3, 42 bases in frame from the first base. This specimen belongs to a study of blood T cell repertoires in COVID-19 (dated by TCRdb to the early 2020s). About the full investigation: Collaborator samples came from the United States, Italy and Spain and covered acute and convalescent phases of COVID-19. The samples were drawn from the first 160 participants of the ongoing ImmuneRACE study and from 950 to 1,500 subjects provided by 6 global collaborators. The repertoires were released in a freely available public database intended as a resource for research on the immune response to SARS-CoV-2. Sample metadata almost always included a de-identified subject ID, COVID-19 status, age in years and sex. Deeply sampled blood TCRbeta repertoires from subjects exposed to, actively infected with, or recovered from COVID-19 were included in the dataset. Where available, HLA class I and class II types were obtained from metadata supplied by the sample provider rather than from assay-based typing. The material from the prospective study consisted of cDNA or gDNA derived from T cells, B-cell-depleted T cells, or PBMCs. Points the paper makes about the study in general: Clinical and demographic metadata were provided uncurated, with the amount varying by source and participant.

TCRbeta CDR3 regions were amplified from genomic DNA using the immunoSEQ Assay, a bias-controlled multiplex PCR. The original pipeline was this. Within the assay, amplification of reference gene primers was used to estimate how many nucleated cells each sample contained. To quantify the absolute abundance of each unique TCRbeta CDR3 rearrangement, sequence reads were collapsed and filtered. Productive Simpson clonality was computed per sample as the square root of Simpson's diversity index over productive rearrangements. This is the immuneACCESS table as TCRdb keeps it, with only in-frame sequences that have V and J called. A part of the clones is gone; compared with another copy, unresolved V genes explain less than half, and the rest is unexplained. V, J and clone size were drawn from that table, and D and trimming were deduced from the DNA. The sample contains about 100,000 clones, roughly 84% of them found a single time. The ten largest clones represent 9.5% to 15% of the sample.

Collaborating institutions collected whole blood in K2EDTA tubes following their own protocols. For TCRbeta analysis, collaborators shipped samples as frozen whole blood, isolated PBMCs, or DNA extracted from either of those sample types. The receptor's source is a human donor in a cohort sampled during active COVID-19. The chain is made from TRBV6-6 and TRBJ1-4, and the D gene may be TRBD1, 6 bases matching. The sequencing input was peripheral blood. CDR3 protein: CASLLRGTNEKLFF. In nucleotides, the sequence is TGTGCCAGTCTTCTAAGGGGGACTAATGAAAAACTGTTTTTT.